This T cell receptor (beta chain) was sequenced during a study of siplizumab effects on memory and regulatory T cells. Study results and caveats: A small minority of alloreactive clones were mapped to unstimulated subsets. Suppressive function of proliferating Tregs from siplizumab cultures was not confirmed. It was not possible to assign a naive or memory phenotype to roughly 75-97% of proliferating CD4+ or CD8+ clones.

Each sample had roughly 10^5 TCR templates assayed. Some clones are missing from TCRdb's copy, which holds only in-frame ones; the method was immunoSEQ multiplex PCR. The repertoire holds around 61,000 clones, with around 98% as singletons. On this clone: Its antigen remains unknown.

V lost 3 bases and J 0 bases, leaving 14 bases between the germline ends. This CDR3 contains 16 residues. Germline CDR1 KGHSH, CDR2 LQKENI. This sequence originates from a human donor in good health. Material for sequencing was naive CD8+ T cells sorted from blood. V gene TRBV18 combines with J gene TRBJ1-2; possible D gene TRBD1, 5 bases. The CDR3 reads CASSPLGQEANYGYTF. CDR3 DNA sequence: TGTGCCAGCTCACCCCTGGGGCAGGAAGCTAACTATGGCTACACCTTC.